This TCR beta chain is from a study of neurological immune-mediated disorders. Study conclusions and caveats: None of the CDR3 amino acid sequences in expanded clones turned up in more than one subject, which points to private repertoires in all groups.

TCRdb redid the calling of the 5' RACE reads with MiXCR, one entry per CDR3 protein. This sample has around 60,000 distinct CDR3 sequences, with around 11% found just once. This clonotype occurred many times. Its antigen remains unknown. The sample's time point: longitudinal time-point 1 (baseline). CDR3 size: 16 residues. Germline CDR1 and CDR2: DFQATT and SNEGSKA (reference sequence). V was pared by 1 base and J by 6 bases, with 10 bases of the junction left unmatched. This receptor was taken from a male donor with HTLV-1-associated myelopathy (HAM/TSP). Sequencing input: PBMCs. This chain connects TRBV20-1 to TRBJ2-2; the match to TRBD2 covers 8 bases. The CDR3: CSARGARGGGAGELFF. The CDR3, as DNA: TGCAGTGCTAGAGGGGCTCGGGGGGGCGGTGCCGGGGAGCTGTTTTTT.